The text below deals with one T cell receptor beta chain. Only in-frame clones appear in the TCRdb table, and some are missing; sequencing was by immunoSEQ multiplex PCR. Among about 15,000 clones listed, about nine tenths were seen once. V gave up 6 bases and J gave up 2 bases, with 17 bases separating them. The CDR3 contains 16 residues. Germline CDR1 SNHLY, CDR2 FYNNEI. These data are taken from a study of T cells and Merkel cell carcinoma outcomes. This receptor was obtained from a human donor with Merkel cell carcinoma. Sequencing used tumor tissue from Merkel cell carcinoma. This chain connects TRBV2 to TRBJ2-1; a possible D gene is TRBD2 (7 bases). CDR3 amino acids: CASRQEGGGAYNEQFF. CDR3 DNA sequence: TGTGCCAGCAGGCAGGAGGGCGGGGGCGCCTACAATGAGCAGTTCTTC.